The present T cell receptor beta chain was sequenced within a study of blood T cell repertoires in COVID-19. Overall study: COVID-19 samples from acute and convalescent phases originated in the United States, Italy and Spain. In each case, the material was cDNA or gDNA derived from T cells, B-cell-depleted T cells, or PBMCs.

While infection was still active, Seattle patients were enrolled and then followed longitudinally. Only in-frame clones appear in the TCRdb table, and some are missing; sequencing was by immunoSEQ multiplex PCR. The data contain 200,000 to 250,000 clones, about nine tenths of them singletons. V lost 5 bases to trimming and J lost 4 bases; unmatched junction nucleotides: 8. The CDR3 sequence is 16 residues long. Germline V gene lookup returns CDR1 KGHDR and CDR2 SFDVKD. The chain has TRBV24-1 and TRBJ1-5; 9 positions agree with TRBD1. This TCR was recovered from a man aged 25-45 years with COVID-19, enrolled during active disease. The sample consisted of peripheral blood. For the CDR3, the DNA is TGTGCCACCAGTGGCAAGGGACAGGGAGGGAATCAGCCCCAGCATTTT. This translates into CATSGKGQGGNQPQHF.